These 15 T cell receptor beta chains originate from one sample sequenced in a study of blood T cell repertoires in COVID-19. Measured with immunoSEQ multiplex PCR; TCRdb has only the in-frame clones, and not every one. Here the sample spans 30,000 to 40,000 clones, 75% being singletons. Source material: peripheral blood. The receptors come from a man older than 75 with active or convalescent COVID-19.

V usage is TRBV5-1 and J usage is TRBJ2-3, with 12 nucleotides matching TRBD2. The CDR3 loop spans 20 amino acids. The germline V gene encodes CDR1 SGHRS and CDR2 YFSETQ. V was clipped by 6 bases and J by 3 bases; unmatched bases: 20. The DNA for the CDR3 is TGCGCCAGCACCACGGGGGTCCTAGCGGGAGGGCCTGTAGATACAGATACGCAGTATTTT. Amino acid sequence: CASTTGVLAGGPVDTDTQYF.

The chain joins TRBV18 to TRBJ2-3; TRBD2 is a possible D gene (5 bases). This CDR3 is built from 16 residues. Germline assignment: CDR1 KGHSH and CDR2 LQKENI. Trimming took off 4 bases at V and 2 bases at J, with 16 bases between the two ends. The CDR3, as DNA: TGTGCCAGCTCACAGTCGGACTCTACATTCACAGATACGCAGTATTTT. Translating gives CASSQSDSTFTDTQYF.

The chain couples TRBV28 to TRBJ2-3, with D tentatively TRBD1 (6 bases). In germline, CDR1 is MDHEN, CDR2 SYDVKM. The CDR3 contains 13 residues. Trimming cost V 6 bases and J 6 bases, with 13 bases left between them. This chain's CDR3 is CASRAGTGDTQYF. DNA of the CDR3: TGTGCCAGCAGGGCCGGAACAGGGGATACGCAGTATTTT. The full variable domain, in which reference TRBV28 and TRBJ2-3 provide the parts outside the CDR3, is DVKVTQSSRYLVKRTGEKVFLECVQDMDHENMFWYRQDPGLGLRLIYFSYDVKMKEKGDIPEGYSVSREKKERFSLILESASTNQTSMYLCASRAGTGDTQYFGPGTRLTVL.

The chain joins TRBV24-1 to TRBJ1-1; no firm D call. The CDR3 extends over 14 amino acids. Germline V lookup: CDR1 KGHDR, CDR2 SFDVKD. V was cut by 3 bases and J by 1 base, with 8 bases left in between. The CDR3 coding sequence is TGTGCCACCAGTGATAACGAGGCGAACACTGAAGCTTTCTTT. Protein sequence: CATSDNEANTEAFF.

This chain connects TRBV4-1 to TRBJ2-7, with 12 nucleotides matching TRBD2. The CDR3 has 19 residues. V shed 0 bases, J shed 0 bases, and the junction held 9 bases outside the gene matches. CDR1 and CDR2 (germline): MGHRA, YSYEKL. The CDR3 sequence: CASSQEIPGLAGHSYEQYF. CDR3 sequence (DNA): TGCGCCAGCAGCCAAGAAATACCGGGACTAGCGGGTCACTCCTACGAGCAGTACTTC.

The chain recombines TRBV27 with TRBJ2-7, with 13 bases identical to TRBD2. The V gene end was trimmed by 4 bases and the J gene end by 3 bases; junction bases not matched to a gene: 6. CDR1 and CDR2 (germline): MNHEY, SMNVEV (reference sequence). The length of the CDR3 is 16 residues. CDR3 residues: CASSYQGLAGDYEQYF. The CDR3 DNA reads as TGTGCCAGCAGTTACCAAGGACTAGCGGGGGACTACGAGCAGTACTTC.

The chain links TRBV7-9 to TRBJ2-3; TRBD1 matches 9 bases. Germline CDR1 reads SEHNR; CDR2 reads FQNEAQ (reference sequence). Trimming cost V 5 bases and J 4 bases; bases outside gene matches: 4. The CDR3 has 14 amino acids. The CDR3 sequence: CASSLGQGPDTQYF. In nucleotides, the CDR3 is TGTGCCAGCAGCCTGGGACAGGGTCCAGATACGCAGTATTTT.

This clone has just one count. J is TRBJ2-5 and V is TRBV5-5, with 8 bases fitting TRBD1. The CDR3 is 14 amino acids. CDR1 is SGHKS and CDR2 is YYEKEE in the germline V gene (reference sequence). J was trimmed by 5 bases and V by 3 bases; bases with no gene match: 6. CDR3 nucleotide sequence: TGTGCCAGCAGCTCCACAGGGGGAATGGAGACCCAGTACTTC. Residues: CASSSTGGMETQYF.

This clone appeared once. The chain employs TRBV18 and TRBJ1-1; possible D gene TRBD1, 6 bases. The CDR3 totals 14 residues. V was trimmed by 5 bases and J by 2 bases, leaving 12 bases between them. Germline V gene lookup returns CDR1 KGHSH and CDR2 LQKENI. CDR3 nucleotide sequence: TGTGCCAGCTCAGCAACCGGGACAAACACTGAAGCTTTCTTT. It encodes CASSATGTNTEAFF.

The rearrangement uses TRBV7-2 and TRBJ2-7, with 11 nucleotides matching TRBD2. V shed 5 bases and J 1 base; nucleotides not matched to a gene: 4. CDR1 SGHTA and CDR2 FQGNSA come from the germline V gene. CDR3 length: 15 amino acids. The DNA of the CDR3 is TGTGCCAGCAGCCCTACTAGCGGGAGATCCTACGAGCAGTACTTC. Translating gives CASSPTSGRSYEQYF.

The J gene is TRBJ2-1, the V gene TRBV7-6, with TRBD2 identical over 11 bases. CDR3 size: 14 residues. V lost 4 bases, J lost 10 bases, and 6 bases stayed unmatched. CDR1 and CDR2 (germline): SGHVS, FNYEAQ. Written as DNA, the CDR3 is TGTGCCAGCAGCTCGTCGACTAGCGGGACAGAGCAGTTCTTC. Protein: CASSSSTSGTEQFF.

This chain connects TRBV5-1 to TRBJ2-2; 13 bases fit TRBD2. Trimming at V came to 4 bases and at J to 7 bases, leaving 7 bases not matched to a gene. The CDR3 covers 16 residues. The V gene's germline CDR1 is SGHRS and CDR2 YFSETQ. In DNA form, the CDR3 reads TGCGCCAGCAGCAAAGGACTAGCGGGAGCGGACGGGGAGCTGTTTTTT. It is translated as CASSKGLAGADGELFF.

The V and J genes are TRBV19 and TRBJ1-4; a weak D match, TRBD1 (5 bases). V was clipped by 4 bases and J by 2 bases, with 14 bases between them. Germline-derived CDR1 and CDR2 are LNHDA and SQIVND (reference sequence). The CDR3 loop spans 16 amino acids. The CDR3 sequence: CASSNPAGSTNEKLFF. The CDR3 bases are TGTGCCAGTAGTAATCCAGCAGGGTCGACTAATGAAAAACTGTTTTTT.

The chain combines TRBV7-9 with TRBJ2-2, with TRBD2 identical over 10 bases. Germline V gene data show CDR1 as SEHNR and CDR2 as FQNEAQ (reference sequence). V shed 5 bases, J shed 1 base, and the junction held 4 bases outside the gene matches. The CDR3 has 16 residues. The CDR3 loop reads CASSQGLAVNTGELFF. The CDR3 coding sequence is TGTGCCAGCAGCCAAGGACTAGCGGTGAACACCGGGGAGCTGTTTTTT.

This clone has only one observation. V gene TRBV9 combines with J gene TRBJ2-3, with 11 positions matching TRBD1. The ends lost 3 bases at V and 3 bases at J; junction bases unmatched: 3. The CDR3 extends over 15 amino acids. The germline V gene has CDR1 SGDLS and CDR2 YYNGEE. CDR3 nucleotides: TGTGCCAGCAGCGCAAGGGACAGGGGGACAGATACGCAGTATTTT. Translating it yields CASSARDRGTDTQYF. Using reference TRBV9 and TRBJ2-3 for the parts outside the CDR3, the full variable domain is DSGVTQTPKHLITATGQRVTLRCSPRSGDLSVYWYQQSLDQGLQFLIQYYNGEERAKGNILERFSAQQFPDLHSELNLSSLELGDSALYFCASSARDRGTDTQYFGPGTRLTVL.